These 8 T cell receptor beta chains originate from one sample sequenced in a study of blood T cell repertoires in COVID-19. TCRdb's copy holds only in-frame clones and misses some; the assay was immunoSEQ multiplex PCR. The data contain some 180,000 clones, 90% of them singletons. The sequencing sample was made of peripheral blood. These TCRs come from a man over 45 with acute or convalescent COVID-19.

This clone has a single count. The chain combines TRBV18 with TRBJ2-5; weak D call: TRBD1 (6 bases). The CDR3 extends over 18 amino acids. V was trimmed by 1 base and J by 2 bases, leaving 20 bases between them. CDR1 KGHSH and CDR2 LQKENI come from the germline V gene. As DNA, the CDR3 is TGTGCCAGCTCACCACAAGGGGGTGGCAGGAGATATCAAGAGACCCAGTACTTC. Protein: CASSPQGGGRRYQETQYF. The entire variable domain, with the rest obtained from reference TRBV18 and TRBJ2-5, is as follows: NAGVMQNPRHLVRRRGQEARLRCSPMKGHSHVYWYRQLPEEGLKFMVYLQKENIIDESGMPKERFSAEFPKEGPSILRIQQVVRGDSAAYFCASSPQGGGRRYQETQYFGPGTRLLVL.

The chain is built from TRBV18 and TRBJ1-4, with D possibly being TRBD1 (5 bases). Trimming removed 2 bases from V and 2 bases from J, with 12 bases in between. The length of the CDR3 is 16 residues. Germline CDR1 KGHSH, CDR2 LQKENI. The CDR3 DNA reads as TGTGCCAGCTCACCAGGAACAGGTGGCACTAATGAAAAACTGTTTTTT. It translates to CASSPGTGGTNEKLFF.

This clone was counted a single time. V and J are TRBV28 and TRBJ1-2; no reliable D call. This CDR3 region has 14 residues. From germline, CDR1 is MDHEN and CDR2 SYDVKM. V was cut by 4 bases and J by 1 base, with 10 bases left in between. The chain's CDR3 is CASSYGNFNYGYTF. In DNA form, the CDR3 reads TGTGCCAGCAGTTACGGGAACTTTAACTATGGCTACACCTTC.

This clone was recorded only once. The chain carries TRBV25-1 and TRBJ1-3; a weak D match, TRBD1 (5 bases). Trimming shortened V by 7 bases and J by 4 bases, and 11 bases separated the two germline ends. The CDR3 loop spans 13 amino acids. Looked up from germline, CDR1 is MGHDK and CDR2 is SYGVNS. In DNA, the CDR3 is TGTGCCAGCACTGGGGGGTCAGGAAACACCATATATTTT. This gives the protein CASTGGSGNTIYF.

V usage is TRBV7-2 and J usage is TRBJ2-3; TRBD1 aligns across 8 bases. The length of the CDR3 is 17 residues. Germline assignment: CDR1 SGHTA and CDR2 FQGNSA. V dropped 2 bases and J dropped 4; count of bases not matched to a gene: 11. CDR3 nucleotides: TGTGCCAGCAGCTTAAGGTTTGGGCAGGGGGCCTCAGATACGCAGTATTTT. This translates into CASSLRFGQGASDTQYF. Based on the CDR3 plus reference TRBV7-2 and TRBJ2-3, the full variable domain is GAGVSQSPSNKVTEKGKDVELRCDPISGHTALYWYRQSLGQGLEFLIYFQGNSAPDKSGLPSDRFSAERTGGSVSTLTIQRTQQEDSAVYLCASSLRFGQGASDTQYFGPGTRLTVL.

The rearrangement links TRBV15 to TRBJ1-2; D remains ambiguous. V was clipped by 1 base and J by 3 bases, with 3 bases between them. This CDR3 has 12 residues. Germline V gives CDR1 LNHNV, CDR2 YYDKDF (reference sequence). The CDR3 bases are TGTGCCACCAGCAGAGTAGACTATGGCTACACCTTC. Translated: CATSRVDYGYTF.

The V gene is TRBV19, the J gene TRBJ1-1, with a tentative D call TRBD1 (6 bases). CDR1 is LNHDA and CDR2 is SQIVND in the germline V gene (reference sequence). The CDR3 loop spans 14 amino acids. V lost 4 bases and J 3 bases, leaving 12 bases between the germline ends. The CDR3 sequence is CASSTTGLDTEAFF. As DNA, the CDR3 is TGTGCCAGTAGTACGACAGGTCTGGACACTGAAGCTTTCTTT. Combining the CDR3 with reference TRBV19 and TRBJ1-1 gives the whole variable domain DGGITQSPKYLFRKEGQNVTLSCEQNLNHDAMYWYRQDPGQGLRLIYYSQIVNDFQKGDIAEGYSVSREKKESFPLTVTSAQKNPTAFYLCASSTTGLDTEAFFGQGTRLTVV.

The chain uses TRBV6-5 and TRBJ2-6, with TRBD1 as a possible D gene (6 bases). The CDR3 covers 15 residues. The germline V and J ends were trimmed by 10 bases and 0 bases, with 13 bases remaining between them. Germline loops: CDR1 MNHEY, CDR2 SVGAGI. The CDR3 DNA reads TGTGCCACCCGACAGGCGAGCTCTGGGGCCAACGTCCTGACTTTC. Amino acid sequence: CATRQASSGANVLTF.